The TCR beta chain under discussion was sequenced for a study of T cell clonality in common variable immunodeficiency. The V and J ends lost 2 bases and 7 bases, in that order; junction bases with no gene match: 7. The CDR3 is made up of 15 amino acids. There are many counts of this clone. The read falls 3 residues short of the CDR3 end, and the missing part is taken from the germline J gene. Assay used: immunoSEQ multiplex PCR; TCRdb lists only in-frame clones, some missing. The specimen gives 51,000 or so clones without singletons; the ten biggest hold 2% to 2.5%. The V gene is TRBV12-3 or TRBV12-4, the J gene TRBJ1-2; 10 nucleotides align to TRBD1. The material sequenced was peripheral blood mononuclear cells. This sequence originates from a person aged 18-69 years in good health. This CDR3 is CASSLFRDRGRGYTF. The sequenced CDR3 bases are TGTGCCAGCAGTTTATTTAGGGACAGGGGACGTGGC.